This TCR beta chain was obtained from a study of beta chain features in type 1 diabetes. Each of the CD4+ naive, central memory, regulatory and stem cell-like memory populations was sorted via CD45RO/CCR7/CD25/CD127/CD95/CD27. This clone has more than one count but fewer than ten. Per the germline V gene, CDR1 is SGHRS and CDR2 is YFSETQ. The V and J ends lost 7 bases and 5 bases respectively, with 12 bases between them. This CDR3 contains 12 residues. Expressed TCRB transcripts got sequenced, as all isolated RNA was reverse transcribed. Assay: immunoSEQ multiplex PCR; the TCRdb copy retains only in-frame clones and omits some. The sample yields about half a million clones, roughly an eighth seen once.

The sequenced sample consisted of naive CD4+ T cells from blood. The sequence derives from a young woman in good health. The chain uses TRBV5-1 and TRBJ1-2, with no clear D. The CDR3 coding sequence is TGCGCCAGCGCTATAACCTCGTATGGCTACACCTTC. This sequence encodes CASAITSYGYTF.